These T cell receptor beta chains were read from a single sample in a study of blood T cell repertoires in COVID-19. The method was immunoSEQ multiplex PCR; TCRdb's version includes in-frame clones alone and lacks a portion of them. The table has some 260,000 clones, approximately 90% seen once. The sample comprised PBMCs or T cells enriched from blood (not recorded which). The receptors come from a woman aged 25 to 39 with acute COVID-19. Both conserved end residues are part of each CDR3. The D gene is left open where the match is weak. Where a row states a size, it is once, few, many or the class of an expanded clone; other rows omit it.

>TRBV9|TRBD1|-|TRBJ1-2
TGTGCCAGCAGCGCCGGACAGGGGGCGTATGGCTACACCTTC
CASSAGQGAYGYTF
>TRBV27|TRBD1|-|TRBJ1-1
TGTGCCAGCAGCCCCAGGGACAGGGGGAACACTGAAGCTTTCTTT
CASSPRDRGNTEAFF
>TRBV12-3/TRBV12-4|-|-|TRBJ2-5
TGTGCCAGCAGTTTATCGTCTCAAGAGACCCAGTACTTC
CASSLSSQETQYF
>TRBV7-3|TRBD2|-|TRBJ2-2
TGTGCCAGCAGCCCCCCCGCGGGAGGGCCGGAAAGGGAGCTGTTTTTT
CASSPPAGGPERELFF
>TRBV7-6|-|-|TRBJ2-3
TGTGCCAGCAGCTTATTCTCGGGGGGCCTAGATACGCAGTATTTT
CASSLFSGGLDTQYF
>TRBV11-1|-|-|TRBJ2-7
TGTGCCAGCAGCTTTGCGACAGCCTACGAGCAGTACTTC
CASSFATAYEQYF
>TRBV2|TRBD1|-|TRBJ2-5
TGTGCCAGCAGTCCTAACAGGGGAGAGACCCAGTACTTC
CASSPNRGETQYF
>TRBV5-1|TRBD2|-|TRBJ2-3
TGCGCCAGCAGCTTTAACGGACGGGGGGGCGCAGATACGCAGTATTTT
CASSFNGRGGADTQYF
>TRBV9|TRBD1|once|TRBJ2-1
TGTGCCAGCAGCTTACAGGGGAATGAGCAGTTCTTC
CASSLQGNEQFF
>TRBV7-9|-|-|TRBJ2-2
TGTGCCAGCAGCTTAGGATCTGGCGGGACGGCCGGGGAGCTGTTTTTT
CASSLGSGGTAGELFF
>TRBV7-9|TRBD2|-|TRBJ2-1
TGTGCCAGCAGCCGGACTAGCGGGAAAGTGGAGCAGTTCTTC
CASSRTSGKVEQFF
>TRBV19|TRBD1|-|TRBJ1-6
TGTGCCAGTAGTCCGACAGGGTGGAATTCACCCCTCCACTTT
CASSPTGWNSPLHF
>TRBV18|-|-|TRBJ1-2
TGTGCCAGCTCACCACAGCCGGACAGCAACTATGGCTACACCTTC
CASSPQPDSNYGYTF
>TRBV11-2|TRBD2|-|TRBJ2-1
TGTGCCAGCAGCTCGCCCGGGGGGAACTCCTACAATGAGCAGTTCTTC
CASSSPGGNSYNEQFF
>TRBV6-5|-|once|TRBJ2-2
TGTGCCAGCAGACAGGGTTGGGCCGGGGAGCTGTTTTTT
CASRQGWAGELFF
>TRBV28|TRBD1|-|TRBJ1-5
TGTGCCAGCAGTAAATCCGGGACAGGAACCCAGCCCCAGCATTTT
CASSKSGTGTQPQHF
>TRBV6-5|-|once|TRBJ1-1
TGTGCCAGCAGTTACAACATACACACTGAAGCTTTCTTT
CASSYNIHTEAFF